This is a list of T cell receptor beta chains from one sample in a study of blood T cell repertoires in COVID-19. Measured with immunoSEQ multiplex PCR; TCRdb has only the in-frame clones, and not every one. The profile shows about 23,000 clones, about 90% of them singletons. Sequencing used peripheral blood. These receptors were taken from a woman over 75 with active COVID-19. CDR3s include the opening cysteine and the closing phenylalanine or tryptophan. D genes are given only for firm matches. Size is omitted from some rows. Given values are once, few, many or a class for expanded clones.

j_call: TRBJ1-3; v_call: TRBV11-2; clone_size: NA; d_call: NA; cdr3_nt: TGTGCCAGCAGCTTAGAGGGGGGTTCTGGAAACACCATATATTTT; cdr3_aa: CASSLEGGSGNTIYF
j_call: TRBJ1-5; v_call: TRBV7-2; clone_size: NA; d_call: NA; cdr3_nt: TGTGCCAGCAGCCTACAGGGCGGTCAGCCCCAGCATTTT; cdr3_aa: CASSLQGGQPQHF
j_call: TRBJ2-3; v_call: TRBV4-2; clone_size: NA; d_call: TRBD2; cdr3_nt: TGTGCCAGCAGCCAAAGTCTGGGGGGGTTCACAGATACGCAGTATTTT; cdr3_aa: CASSQSLGGFTDTQYF
j_call: TRBJ2-5; v_call: TRBV7-2; clone_size: NA; d_call: TRBD1; cdr3_nt: TGTGCCAGCAGCCTGGGACAGCTTCAAGAGACCCAGTACTTC; cdr3_aa: CASSLGQLQETQYF
j_call: TRBJ1-1; v_call: TRBV7-2; clone_size: NA; d_call: NA; cdr3_nt: TGTGCCAGCAGCTTCGCGGCAATGAACACTGAAGCTTTCTTT; cdr3_aa: CASSFAAMNTEAFF
j_call: TRBJ2-2; v_call: TRBV12-3/TRBV12-4; clone_size: NA; d_call: TRBD1; cdr3_nt: TGTGCACAGGGGAGGAACACCGGGGAGCTGTTTTTT; cdr3_aa: CAQGRNTGELFF
j_call: TRBJ2-1; v_call: TRBV5-4; clone_size: NA; d_call: NA; cdr3_nt: TGTGCCAGCAGCTTCGAGTGGGCAGAGCAGTTCTTC; cdr3_aa: CASSFEWAEQFF
j_call: TRBJ2-5; v_call: TRBV2; clone_size: NA; d_call: TRBD1; cdr3_nt: TGTGCCAGCAGTGAAGTTTTAGGGGGCGCGGAGACCCAGTACTTC; cdr3_aa: CASSEVLGGAETQYF
j_call: TRBJ1-1; v_call: TRBV7-8; clone_size: NA; d_call: TRBD1; cdr3_nt: TGTGCCAGCAGCCCTACAGGGGTCGGCACTGAAGCTTTCTTT; cdr3_aa: CASSPTGVGTEAFF
j_call: TRBJ1-1; v_call: TRBV4-1; clone_size: NA; d_call: NA; cdr3_nt: TGCGCCAGCAGCCAAGATGGCAGTCTAGCGGGTGGAGCTTTCTTT; cdr3_aa: CASSQDGSLAGGAFF
j_call: TRBJ1-1; v_call: TRBV6-2/TRBV6-3; clone_size: NA; d_call: NA; cdr3_nt: TGTGCCAGCAGTCCCCCAGGCACTGAAGCTTTCTTT; cdr3_aa: CASSPPGTEAFF
j_call: TRBJ2-2; v_call: TRBV12-3/TRBV12-4; clone_size: NA; d_call: NA; cdr3_nt: TGTGCCAGCAGTTTAGTGTCGGGCGGGGAGCTGTTTTTT; cdr3_aa: CASSLVSGGELFF
j_call: TRBJ1-4; v_call: TRBV7-9; clone_size: NA; d_call: TRBD1; cdr3_nt: TGTGCCAGCAGCCAAGGACAGGGACCTAATGAAAAACTGTTTTTT; cdr3_aa: CASSQGQGPNEKLFF
j_call: TRBJ2-2; v_call: TRBV12-3/TRBV12-4; clone_size: NA; d_call: NA; cdr3_nt: TGTGCCAGCAGTCTTCAGGTCGTGGGGCTGTTTTTT; cdr3_aa: CASSLQVVGLFF
j_call: TRBJ2-4; v_call: TRBV5-4; clone_size: once; d_call: NA; cdr3_nt: TGTGCCAGCAGCTTGGCCGGGGGAAACATTCAGTACTTC; cdr3_aa: CASSLAGGNIQYF
j_call: TRBJ2-7; v_call: TRBV23-1; clone_size: NA; d_call: NA; cdr3_nt: TGCGCCAGCAGTCAATATTCTAGCTACGAGCAGTACTTC; cdr3_aa: CASSQYSSYEQYF
j_call: TRBJ1-4; v_call: TRBV19; clone_size: once; d_call: TRBD1; cdr3_nt: TGTGCCAGCAGGGACAGGGGGAGGGAGGAAAAACTGTTTTTT; cdr3_aa: CASRDRGREEKLFF
j_call: TRBJ2-7; v_call: TRBV6-2/TRBV6-3; clone_size: NA; d_call: TRBD1; cdr3_nt: TGTGCCAGCAGTTACTCGATAGGGACAGATCACTACGAGCAGTACTTC; cdr3_aa: CASSYSIGTDHYEQYF
j_call: TRBJ2-6; v_call: TRBV5-1; clone_size: NA; d_call: TRBD2; cdr3_nt: TGCGCCAGCAGAGATTGGAGCGGGGCTGGGGCCAACGTCCTGACTTTC; cdr3_aa: CASRDWSGAGANVLTF
j_call: TRBJ1-6; v_call: TRBV30; clone_size: NA; d_call: NA; cdr3_nt: TGTGCCTGGGGTGCTTTAGGCGCGGGATCACCCCTCCACTTT; cdr3_aa: CAWGALGAGSPLHF
j_call: TRBJ2-3; v_call: TRBV19; clone_size: NA; d_call: TRBD2; cdr3_nt: TGTGCCAGTAGTGGCGGCTTCAGCGGGGGGGCGGGTCTTACGCAGTATTTT; cdr3_aa: CASSGGFSGGAGLTQYF
j_call: TRBJ2-7; v_call: TRBV10-3; clone_size: NA; d_call: TRBD1; cdr3_nt: TGTGCCATGGGACAGGGACCTTCCTACGAGCAGTACTTC; cdr3_aa: CAMGQGPSYEQYF
j_call: TRBJ2-7; v_call: TRBV7-2; clone_size: NA; d_call: TRBD2; cdr3_nt: TGTGCCAGCAGCTTAGGAAGTAGCGGGGTGACTTTCTCCTACGAGCAGTACTTC; cdr3_aa: CASSLGSSGVTFSYEQYF
j_call: TRBJ2-1; v_call: TRBV5-4; clone_size: NA; d_call: NA; cdr3_nt: TGTGCCAGCAGCCCCACCCGGACTGGAGGCAATGAGCAGTTCTTC; cdr3_aa: CASSPTRTGGNEQFF